This T cell receptor (beta chain) was documented in a study of PD-1 blockade in classical Hodgkin lymphoma. Germline CDR1 SGHVS, CDR2 FQNEAQ. Losses at the gene ends were 1 base for V and 6 bases for J; bases not matched to a gene: 5. CDR3 length: 14 residues. Every patient was affected by relapse after autologous stem cell transplantation, while exposure to brentuximab vedotin was not uniform. Sequencing was performed with immunoSEQ multiplex PCR; in TCRdb, only in-frame clones are kept and a portion is missing. The sample has nearly 55,000 clones, over 75% seen once. V usage is TRBV7-8 and J usage is TRBJ2-7; 8 bases align to TRBD1. This receptor was identified in a human donor with classical Hodgkin lymphoma. The sample here was peripheral blood mononuclear cells (PBMCs), taken at baseline. The CDR3 DNA follows: TGTGCCAGCAGCTTAGACGCCAGGGGGCTCGAGCAGTACGTC. This codes for CASSLDARGLEQYV.